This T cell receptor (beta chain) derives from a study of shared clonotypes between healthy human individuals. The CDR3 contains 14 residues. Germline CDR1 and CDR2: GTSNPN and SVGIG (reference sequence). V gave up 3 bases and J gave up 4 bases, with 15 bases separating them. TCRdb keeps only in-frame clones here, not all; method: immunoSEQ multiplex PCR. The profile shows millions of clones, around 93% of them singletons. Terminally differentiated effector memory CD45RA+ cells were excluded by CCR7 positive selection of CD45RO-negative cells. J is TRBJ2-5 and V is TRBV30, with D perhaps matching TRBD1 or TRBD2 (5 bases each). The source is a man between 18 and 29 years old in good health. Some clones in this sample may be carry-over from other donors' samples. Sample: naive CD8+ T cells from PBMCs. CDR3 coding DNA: TGTGCCTGGAGGGGCAGGGTGAGGGTAGAGACCCAGTACTTC. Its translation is CAWRGRVRVETQYF.